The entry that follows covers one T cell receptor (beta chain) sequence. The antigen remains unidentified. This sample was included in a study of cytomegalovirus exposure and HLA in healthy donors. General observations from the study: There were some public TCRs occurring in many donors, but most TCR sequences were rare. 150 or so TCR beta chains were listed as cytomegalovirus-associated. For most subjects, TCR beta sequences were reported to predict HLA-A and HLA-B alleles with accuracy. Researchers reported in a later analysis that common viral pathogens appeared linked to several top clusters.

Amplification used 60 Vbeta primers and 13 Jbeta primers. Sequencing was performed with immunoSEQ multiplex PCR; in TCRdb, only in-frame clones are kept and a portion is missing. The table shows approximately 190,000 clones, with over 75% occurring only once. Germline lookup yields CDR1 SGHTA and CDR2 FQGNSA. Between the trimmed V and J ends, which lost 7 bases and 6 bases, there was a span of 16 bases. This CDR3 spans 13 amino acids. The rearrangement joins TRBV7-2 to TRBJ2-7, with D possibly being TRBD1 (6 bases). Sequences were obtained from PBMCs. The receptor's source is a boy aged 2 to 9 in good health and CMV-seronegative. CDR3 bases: TGTGCCAGCACCCCCCCAGGGGCACTCGAGCAGTACTTC. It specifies CASTPPGALEQYF.